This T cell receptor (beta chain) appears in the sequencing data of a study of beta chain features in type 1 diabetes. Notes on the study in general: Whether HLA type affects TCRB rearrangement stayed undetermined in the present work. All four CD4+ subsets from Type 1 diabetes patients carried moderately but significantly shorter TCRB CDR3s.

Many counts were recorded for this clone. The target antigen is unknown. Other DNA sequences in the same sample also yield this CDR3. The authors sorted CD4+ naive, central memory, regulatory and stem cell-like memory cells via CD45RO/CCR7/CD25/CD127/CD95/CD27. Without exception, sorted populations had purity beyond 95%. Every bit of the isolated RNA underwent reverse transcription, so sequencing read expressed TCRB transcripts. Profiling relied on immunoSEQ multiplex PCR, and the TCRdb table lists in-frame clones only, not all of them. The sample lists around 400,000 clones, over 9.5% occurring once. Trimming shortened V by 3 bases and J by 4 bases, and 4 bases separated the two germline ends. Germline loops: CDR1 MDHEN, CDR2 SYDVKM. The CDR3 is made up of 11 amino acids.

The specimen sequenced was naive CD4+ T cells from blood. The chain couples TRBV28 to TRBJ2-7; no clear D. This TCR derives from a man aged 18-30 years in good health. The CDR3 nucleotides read TGTGCCAGCAGTTTGCGGTACGAGCAGTACTTC. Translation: CASSLRYEQYF.